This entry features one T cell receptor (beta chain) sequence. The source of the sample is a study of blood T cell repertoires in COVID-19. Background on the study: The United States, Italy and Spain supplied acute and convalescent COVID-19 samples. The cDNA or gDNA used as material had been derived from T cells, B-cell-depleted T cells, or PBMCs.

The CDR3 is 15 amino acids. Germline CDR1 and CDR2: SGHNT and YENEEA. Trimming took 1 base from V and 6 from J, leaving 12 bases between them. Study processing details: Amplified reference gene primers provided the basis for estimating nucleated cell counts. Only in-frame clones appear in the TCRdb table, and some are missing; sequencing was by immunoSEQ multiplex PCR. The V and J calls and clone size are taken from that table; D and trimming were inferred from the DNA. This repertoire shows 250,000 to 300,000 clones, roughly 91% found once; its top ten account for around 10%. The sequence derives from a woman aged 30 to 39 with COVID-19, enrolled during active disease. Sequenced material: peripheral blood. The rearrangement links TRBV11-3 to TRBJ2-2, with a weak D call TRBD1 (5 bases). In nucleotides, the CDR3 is TGTGCCAGCAGCTTAGCCCCAGGGCTTGCCGGGGAGCTGTTTTTT. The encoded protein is CASSLAPGLAGELFF.